Following are 28 T cell receptor beta chains from one sample sequenced in a study of cytomegalovirus exposure and HLA in healthy donors. It was with 60 Vbeta and 13 Jbeta primers that the PCR ran. This table comes from immunoSEQ multiplex PCR, and its TCRdb copy is limited to in-frame clones, with some not included. The sample lists about 140,000 clones, 79% seen once, with approximately 0.97% in the top ten. Material: PBMCs. The receptors were sampled from a man aged 18 to 29 in good health and CMV-seronegative.

The chain links TRBV4-2 to TRBJ1-2; TRBD1 is a possible D gene (6 bases). Germline V gene sequence: CDR1 LGHNA, CDR2 YNFKEQ. The V end was cut by 1 base, the J end by 1 base, with 16 bases between. The CDR3 loop spans 17 amino acids. CDR3 DNA: TGTGCCAGCAGCCAAGCGTTTGGGGGGGCAGGTAACTATGGCTACACCTTC. Amino acid sequence: CASSQAFGGAGNYGYTF.

The genes are TRBV2 and TRBJ2-1, with D uncertain. The CDR3 is made up of 15 amino acids. Germline V gives CDR1 SNHLY, CDR2 FYNNEI. Trimming left V 6 bases short and J 3 bases short, with 15 bases between. The DNA for the CDR3 is TGTGCCAGCAGGGCCGATCAACAGATCTACAATGAGCAGTTCTTC. This gives the protein CASRADQQIYNEQFF.

The J gene is TRBJ1-2, the V gene TRBV7-2; no reliable D call. Germline V gene data show CDR1 as SGHTA and CDR2 as FQGNSA. V lost 4 bases and J lost 3, with 21 bases in between. The CDR3 sequence is 17 residues long. CDR3 in DNA: TGTGCCAGCAGCTCCAAGGCGGTAATGCTTCAAGACTATGGCTACACCTTC. This codes for CASSSKAVMLQDYGYTF. Using reference TRBV7-2 and TRBJ1-2 for the parts outside the CDR3, the full variable domain is GAGVSQSPSNKVTEKGKDVELRCDPISGHTALYWYRQSLGQGLEFLIYFQGNSAPDKSGLPSDRFSAERTGGSVSTLTIQRTQQEDSAVYLCASSSKAVMLQDYGYTFGSGTRLTVV.

The chain carries TRBV30 and TRBJ2-5; D is perhaps TRBD2 (5 bases). The germline CDR1 and CDR2 sequences are GTSNPN and SVGIG (reference sequence). The CDR3 extends over 14 amino acids. The germline V and J ends were trimmed by 3 bases and 5 bases, with 16 bases remaining between them. DNA of the CDR3: TGTGCCTGGAGCGCAACTAGGTTCGGTGAGACCCAGTACTTC. Its protein product is CAWSATRFGETQYF.

V and J are TRBV5-6 and TRBJ2-1; the D gene is possibly TRBD2 (5 bases). The CDR3 has 16 residues. Germline CDR1 is SGHDT and CDR2 is YYEEEE. V dropped 1 base and J dropped 8 bases, with 19 bases sitting between them. The CDR3 is CASSLYTGSLMDEQFF. Written as DNA, the CDR3 is TGTGCCAGCAGCTTGTATACGGGGTCCCTTATGGATGAGCAGTTCTTC.

This clone was seen only a few times. The chain has TRBV6-1 and TRBJ1-3; no reliable D call. Germline V gene sequence: CDR1 MNHNS, CDR2 SASEGT. V was shortened by 7 bases and J by 4 bases, with 14 bases between the two germline ends. CDR3 length equals 14 residues. DNA for the CDR3: TGTGCCAGCACCGCTATACGCGGAGGAAACACCATATATTTT. It yields the protein CASTAIRGGNTIYF.

V is TRBV19 and J is TRBJ2-3; TRBD1 agrees at 7 bases. Trimming removed 6 bases from V and 0 bases from J; junction bases left unmatched: 15. CDR1 and CDR2 from the germline V gene are LNHDA and SQIVND (reference sequence). The CDR3 length is 18 residues. The CDR3, as DNA: TGTGCCAGTAGAGGAATCGGGACAGTGTTTTCTAGCACAGATACGCAGTATTTT. This translates into CASRGIGTVFSSTDTQYF.

The chain employs TRBV4-3 and TRBJ2-5; 9 positions agree with TRBD1. The CDR3 runs to 15 residues. V gave up 1 base and J gave up 5 bases; unmatched junction bases: 5. Looked up from germline, CDR1 is LGHNA and CDR2 is YSLEER. DNA for the CDR3: TGCGCCAGCAGCCAAGGGACAGGGGACGGGGAGACCCAGTACTTC. The encoded protein is CASSQGTGDGETQYF.

CDR3 region: CASSQGQFNYGYTF. The DNA for the CDR3 is TGCGCCAGCAGCCAGGGACAGTTTAACTATGGCTACACCTTC. This chain connects TRBV5-1 to TRBJ1-2, with 7 positions matching TRBD1. The CDR3 has 14 amino acids. Germline assignment: CDR1 SGHRS and CDR2 YFSETQ. J was trimmed by 1 base and V by 4 bases; bases with no gene match: 4. Combining the CDR3 with reference TRBV5-1 and TRBJ1-2 gives the whole variable domain KAGVTQTPRYLIKTRGQQVTLSCSPISGHRSVSWYQQTPGQGLQFLFEYFSETQRNKGNFPGRFSGRQFSNSRSEMNVSTLELGDSALYLCASSQGQFNYGYTFGSGTRLTVV.

The chain employs TRBV13 and TRBJ2-6; D is uncertain. Germline CDR1 PRHDT, CDR2 FYEKMQ (reference sequence). Trimming removed 5 bases from V and 4 bases from J, with 3 bases in between. The length of the CDR3 is 12 residues. As DNA, the CDR3 is TGTGCCAGCAGCCTCGGGGCCAACGTCCTGACTTTC. It is translated as CASSLGANVLTF.

V usage is TRBV7-3 and J usage is TRBJ2-1; D remains unclear. The CDR3 has 15 residues. The germline V gene has CDR1 SGHTA and CDR2 FQGTGA. With 0 bases removed from V and 4 bases from J, the gap between germline ends came to 10 bases. CDR3 region: CASSLTGRLYNEQFF. CDR3 DNA: TGTGCCAGCAGCTTAACTGGCAGACTGTACAATGAGCAGTTCTTC. Together with reference TRBV7-3 and TRBJ2-1, the CDR3 gives the full variable domain: GAGVSQTPSNKVTEKGKYVELRCDPISGHTALYWYRQSLGQGPEFLIYFQGTGAADDSGLPNDRFFAVRPEGSVSTLKIQRTERGDSAVYLCASSLTGRLYNEQFFGPGTRLTVL.

This chain uses TRBV9 with TRBJ1-2, with 9 bases lining up with TRBD1. This CDR3 spans 14 amino acids. V lost 3 bases, J lost 6 bases, and 6 bases stayed unmatched. CDR1 is SGDLS, CDR2 YYNGEE, per germline. CDR3 sequence: CASSGGDRVDGYTF. DNA of the CDR3: TGTGCCAGCAGCGGGGGGGACAGGGTGGATGGCTACACCTTC. The variable domain in full, with the rest retrieved from reference TRBV9 and TRBJ1-2, is DSGVTQTPKHLITATGQRVTLRCSPRSGDLSVYWYQQSLDQGLQFLIQYYNGEERAKGNILERFSAQQFPDLHSELNLSSLELGDSALYFCASSGGDRVDGYTFGSGTRLTVV.

V gene TRBV7-8 combines with J gene TRBJ1-1; D uncertain. V shed 0 bases and J shed 4 bases, with 9 bases lying between them. CDR3 length: 14 amino acids. Germline V gives CDR1 SGHVS, CDR2 FQNEAQ. In nucleotides, the CDR3 is TGTGCCAGCAGCTTAGCGGGTAGCGGCACTGAAGCTTTCTTT. It is translated as CASSLAGSGTEAFF.

This clone appeared a few times. Here the CDR3 reads CASSLVTGFSGNTIYF. For the CDR3, the DNA is TGTGCCAGCAGCTTAGTCACAGGCTTCTCTGGAAACACCATATATTTT. The chain combines TRBV7-6 with TRBJ1-3, with TRBD1 as a possible D gene (5 bases). V dropped 1 base and J dropped 0 bases, with 10 bases sitting between them. From germline, CDR1 is SGHVS and CDR2 FNYEAQ. This CDR3 has 16 amino acids. Variable domain in full (rest from reference TRBV7-6 and TRBJ1-3): GAGVSQSPRYKVTKRGQDVALRCDPISGHVSLYWYRQALGQGPEFLTYFNYEAQQDKSGLPNDRFSAERPEGSISTLTIQRTEQRDSAMYRCASSLVTGFSGNTIYFGEGSWLTVV.

V usage is TRBV7-9 and J usage is TRBJ2-2, with TRBD1 as a possible D gene (5 bases). There are 10 residues in the CDR3. Looked up from germline, CDR1 is SEHNR and CDR2 is FQNEAQ (reference sequence). The CDR3 loop reads CAQDTGELFF. CDR3 sequence (DNA): TGTGCACAGGACACCGGGGAGCTGTTTTTT.

This clone showed up just a few times. The chain carries TRBV4-3 and TRBJ2-6, with 9 bases identical to TRBD1. The CDR3 covers 18 residues. The V gene end was trimmed by 1 base and the J gene end by 4 bases; junction bases not matched to a gene: 8. The V gene's germline CDR1 is LGHNA and CDR2 YSLEER. The CDR3 bases are TGCGCCAGCAGCCAAGTTACAGGGGGCGGTTCCGGGGCCAACGTCCTGACTTTC. This sequence encodes CASSQVTGGGSGANVLTF.

The chain has TRBV9 and TRBJ1-2; weak D call: TRBD1 (5 bases). The CDR3 runs 15 residues. V was pared by 0 bases and J by 7 bases, with 16 bases between. Germline CDR1 is SGDLS and CDR2 is YYNGEE. CDR3 residues: CASSVAPRRASGYTF. CDR3 nucleotide sequence: TGTGCCAGCAGCGTAGCTCCGCGCAGGGCCTCTGGCTACACCTTC.

This clone has a handful of counts. This chain connects TRBV4-3 to TRBJ1-1; 8 bases are shared with TRBD1. Germline V CDR1 and CDR2: LGHNA, YSLEER. J lost 4 bases, V lost 3 bases, and 4 bases had no gene match. The CDR3 spans 14 residues. CDR3 residues: CASSHDGQGTEAFF. The CDR3 DNA reads as TGCGCCAGCAGCCACGACGGACAGGGCACTGAAGCTTTCTTT.

This clone was picked up one time. CDR3 DNA: TGTGCCAGCAGTCCATACAGGGTAAATTCACCCCTCCACTTT. This sequence encodes CASSPYRVNSPLHF. The chain uses TRBV27 and TRBJ1-6, with D possibly matching TRBD1 (6 bases). Germline CDR1 is MNHEY and CDR2 is SMNVEV (reference sequence). The CDR3 covers 14 residues. V was trimmed by 5 bases and J by 7 bases, leaving 12 bases between them.

The rearrangement joins TRBV7-3 to TRBJ2-5; TRBD2 might be the D (6 bases). This CDR3 is 13 amino acids long. Germline V gene sequence: CDR1 SGHTA, CDR2 FQGTGA. Trimming stripped 4 bases from V and 9 bases from J, with 15 bases between. CDR3 in amino acids: CASSSSGPGAQYF. In nucleotides, the CDR3 is TGTGCCAGCAGCTCCTCAGGCCCGGGGGCCCAGTACTTC.

Concerning this clone: Its ends do not fully match the called genes, so a read error is possible. The V call is TRBV7-7, the J call TRBJ1-2; TRBD1 agrees at 9 bases. The CDR3 has 15 amino acids. The germline V gene has CDR1 SSHAT and CDR2 FNYEAQ (reference sequence). The CDR3 region has the DNA TGTGCTAGCAGCCGGGACAGGGTAGGTAACTATGGCTACACCTTC. Translated: CASSRDRVGNYGYTF. Looking up the rest from reference TRBV7-7 and TRBJ1-2 gives the full variable domain: GAGVSQSPRYKVTKRGQDVTLRCDPISSHATLYWYQQALGQGPEFLTYFNYEAQPDKSGLPSDRFSAERPEGSISTLTIQRTEQRDSAMYRCASSRDRVGNYGYTFGSGTRLTVV.

This rearrangement joins TRBV9 to TRBJ1-1, with D perhaps matching TRBD1 (6 bases). Trimming took 4 bases from V and 6 from J, leaving 13 bases between them. This CDR3 is built from 13 residues. Germline V lookup: CDR1 SGDLS, CDR2 YYNGEE. The CDR3 is CASSTPGAPEAFF. The CDR3 DNA reads TGTGCCAGCAGCACACCAGGGGCACCTGAAGCTTTCTTT. Full variable domain (outside the CDR3, taken from reference TRBV9 and TRBJ1-1): DSGVTQTPKHLITATGQRVTLRCSPRSGDLSVYWYQQSLDQGLQFLIQYYNGEERAKGNILERFSAQQFPDLHSELNLSSLELGDSALYFCASSTPGAPEAFFGQGTRLTVV.

This chain joins TRBV15 and TRBJ1-1; TRBD1 might be the D (6 bases). The CDR3 length is 13 residues. V gave up 5 bases and J gave up 4 bases, with 11 bases separating them. The germline V gene encodes CDR1 LNHNV and CDR2 YYDKDF (reference sequence). Here the CDR3 reads CATSPPGATEAFF. Here the CDR3 DNA reads TGTGCCACCAGCCCGCCAGGGGCCACTGAAGCTTTCTTT. The full variable domain, rest sourced from reference TRBV15 and TRBJ1-1, is DAMVIQNPRYQVTQFGKPVTLSCSQTLNHNVMYWYQQKSSQAPKLLFHYYDKDFNNEADTPDNFQSRRPNTSFCFLDIRSPGLGDTAMYLCATSPPGATEAFFGQGTRLTVV.

This clone has just a few counts. The J gene is TRBJ1-4, the V gene TRBV6-6; D possibly corresponds to TRBD1 (5 bases). CDR1 MNHNY and CDR2 SVGAGI come from the germline V gene (reference sequence). V was trimmed by 4 bases and J by 4 bases, leaving 13 bases between them. The CDR3 totals 15 residues. CDR3 protein: CASSSSGGINEKLFF. In DNA form, the CDR3 reads TGTGCCAGCAGTTCCAGTGGGGGGATTAATGAAAAACTGTTTTTT.

The rearrangement joins TRBV7-8 to TRBJ1-2; maybe TRBD1 (6 bases). V was cut by 0 bases and J by 4 bases, with 12 bases left in between. This CDR3 is built from 15 residues. The germline gives CDR1 SGHVS, CDR2 FQNEAQ. CDR3 amino acids: CASSLAGGQLYGYTF. For the CDR3, the DNA is TGTGCCAGCAGCTTAGCGGGGGGGCAGCTCTATGGCTACACCTTC.

The chain couples TRBV18 to TRBJ1-1, with D tentatively TRBD1 (5 bases). Germline V gives CDR1 KGHSH, CDR2 LQKENI. CDR3 length: 15 residues. Deletions cut 5 bases from V and 0 bases from J, with 13 bases between. Here the CDR3 DNA reads TGTGCCAGCTCAAAGTCCAGGGCTTTGAACACTGAAGCTTTCTTT. This sequence encodes CASSKSRALNTEAFF. Combining the CDR3 with reference TRBV18 and TRBJ1-1 gives the whole variable domain NAGVMQNPRHLVRRRGQEARLRCSPMKGHSHVYWYRQLPEEGLKFMVYLQKENIIDESGMPKERFSAEFPKEGPSILRIQQVVRGDSAAYFCASSKSRALNTEAFFGQGTRLTVV.

The V and J genes are TRBV5-1 and TRBJ2-7; D possibly corresponds to TRBD2 (7 bases). The V gene lost 4 bases and the J gene lost 4 bases, with 15 bases spanning the gap. The CDR3 is 14 residues long. The germline V gene has CDR1 SGHRS and CDR2 YFSETQ. CDR3 nucleotides: TGCGCCAGCAGCGCGCCGGGGGGCCGGTACGAGCAGTACTTC. It translates to CASSAPGGRYEQYF.

This clone was counted a few times. This chain uses TRBV30 with TRBJ2-3, with 7 bases fitting TRBD1. The germline V gene has CDR1 GTSNPN and CDR2 SVGIG (reference sequence). The V gene end was trimmed by 0 bases and the J gene end by 6 bases; junction bases not matched to a gene: 9. The CDR3 is 15 residues long. For the CDR3, the DNA is TGTGCCTGGAGTGTAGCCCAGGGGGACGTGGATACGCAGTATTTT. Protein product: CAWSVAQGDVDTQYF.